One and the same sample provided the 15 T cell receptor beta chains below, sequenced in a study of PD-1 blockade in classical Hodgkin lymphoma. TCRdb's table, derived via immunoSEQ multiplex PCR, lists solely in-frame clones and lacks some. The table shows approximately 89,000 clones, with more than 80% occurring only once. Time point defined: cycle 4 day 1 (C4D1), after five to seven weeks of nivolumab. No patient escaped relapse after autologous stem cell transplantation, and brentuximab vedotin exposure varied. The sequencing here drew on peripheral blood mononuclear cells (PBMCs), taken before the fourth cycle of nivolumab. The receptor set was obtained from a human donor with classical Hodgkin lymphoma.

The chain employs TRBV29-1 and TRBJ1-2; tentative D call: TRBD1 (5 bases). CDR1 and CDR2 (germline): SQVTM, ANQGSEA. Trimming removed 3 bases from V and 8 bases from J, with 16 bases in between. The CDR3 contains 13 residues. The CDR3 here is CSVERDSREGYTF. The CDR3 DNA reads TGCAGCGTTGAGAGGGACTCCCGGGAGGGCTACACCTTC.

This chain links TRBV7-6 with TRBJ1-1; the D is unclear. This CDR3 is built from 13 residues. Trimming took 6 bases from V and 6 from J, leaving 14 bases between them. Germline V gives CDR1 SGHVS, CDR2 FNYEAQ. The CDR3: CASSSQVGAEAFF. DNA for the CDR3: TGTGCCAGCAGTTCTCAAGTGGGAGCTGAAGCTTTCTTT.

J is TRBJ1-4 and V is TRBV18; the D gene is possibly TRBD1 (5 bases). Germline CDR1 KGHSH, CDR2 LQKENI. Trimming took off 3 bases at V and 5 bases at J, with 7 bases between the two ends. The CDR3 covers 13 residues. The CDR3 sequence is CASSPAGNEKLFF. CDR3 coding DNA: TGTGCCAGCTCACCTGCAGGGAATGAAAAACTGTTTTTT.

The chain joins TRBV30 to TRBJ1-2; D is uncertain. Trimming removed 1 base from V and 6 bases from J, with 6 bases in between. Germline V gene lookup returns CDR1 GTSNPN and CDR2 SVGIG (reference sequence). The CDR3 has 11 amino acids. CDR3 DNA: TGTGCCTGGAGTGCAGGCCATGGCTACACCTTC. This gives the protein CAWSAGHGYTF.

This clone occurred once. The J gene is TRBJ2-5, the V gene TRBV2; TRBD2 matches 8 bases. The CDR3 is made up of 15 amino acids. Germline values: CDR1 SNHLY, CDR2 FYNNEI. V was clipped by 1 base and J by 6 bases; unmatched bases: 7. CDR3 in DNA: TGTGCCAGCAGTGAAGTAGCGGGATCCCCAAAGACCCAGTACTTC. It yields the protein CASSEVAGSPKTQYF.

The J gene is TRBJ1-1, the V gene TRBV9; D is unclear. Germline V gene lookup returns CDR1 SGDLS and CDR2 YYNGEE. The CDR3 runs to 13 residues. Trimming stripped 2 bases from V and 3 bases from J, with 8 bases between. In DNA, the CDR3 is TGTGCCAGCAGCGTCCTAGAGTACACTGAAGCTTTCTTT. It codes for CASSVLEYTEAFF.

The CDR3 here is CASSLAGGAVEQYF. The CDR3 DNA is TGTGCCAGCAGCTTAGCCGGGGGGGCGGTCGAGCAGTACTTC. This rearrangement joins TRBV7-8 to TRBJ2-7; 8 positions agree with TRBD2. This CDR3 has 14 amino acids. Germline V gene lookup returns CDR1 SGHVS and CDR2 FQNEAQ. V lost 0 bases, J lost 6 bases, and 4 bases stayed unmatched.

This clone appeared once. Within the sample, other DNA sequences also encode this same CDR3. This chain uses TRBV28 with TRBJ2-7, with 8 bases that match TRBD1. V was pared by 7 bases and J by 4 bases, with 12 bases of the junction left unmatched. The CDR3 spans 15 residues. Germline values: CDR1 MDHEN, CDR2 SYDVKM. The CDR3 protein is CASNLGGTGLYEQYF. CDR3 nucleotide sequence: TGTGCCAGCAACCTGGGCGGGACAGGTCTATACGAGCAGTACTTC.

CDR3 nucleotides: TGTGCCAGCAGTCGGCGGACAGGGATTCGAGATACGCAGTATTTT. Its protein is CASSRRTGIRDTQYF. The chain joins TRBV28 to TRBJ2-3; 8 bases are a match to TRBD1. CDR3 length: 15 residues. Germline-derived CDR1 and CDR2 are MDHEN and SYDVKM. Trimming at V came to 5 bases and at J to 5 bases, leaving 9 bases not matched to a gene.

The count of this clone is one. The J gene is TRBJ2-1, the V gene TRBV11-2, with a possible D match to TRBD2 (6 bases). V dropped 5 bases and J dropped 5 bases, with 16 bases sitting between them. The CDR3 extends over 15 amino acids. CDR1 is SGHAT and CDR2 is FQNNGV in the germline V gene. Here the CDR3 reads CASSRGAGVHNEQFF. CDR3 bases: TGTGCCAGCAGCCGCGGGGCAGGAGTCCACAATGAGCAGTTCTTC.

The J gene is TRBJ2-7, the V gene TRBV27; 9 positions agree with TRBD1. The junction had 6 bases not matched to a gene; V was cut back by 6 bases and J by 0 bases. Germline lookup yields CDR1 MNHEY and CDR2 SMNVEV (reference sequence). The CDR3 has 15 residues. This CDR3 reads CASSLEGQGSYEQYF. Written as DNA, the CDR3 is TGTGCCAGCAGCCTAGAGGGACAGGGCTCCTACGAGCAGTACTTC.

This clone was seen a single time. The chain carries TRBV6-6 and TRBJ2-3; D ambiguous. Germline lookup yields CDR1 MNHNY and CDR2 SVGAGI (reference sequence). CDR3 length: 12 amino acids. V gave up 4 bases and J gave up 6 bases, with 8 bases separating them. CDR3 protein: CASSSLRDTQYF. The CDR3 coding sequence is TGTGCCAGCAGTTCCCTCCGGGATACGCAGTATTTT.

The chain combines TRBV7-6 with TRBJ1-4; D remains unclear. V was shortened by 3 bases and J by 6 bases, with 14 bases between the two germline ends. The CDR3 sequence is 15 residues long. Germline V gives CDR1 SGHVS, CDR2 FNYEAQ. CDR3 coding DNA: TGTGCCAGCAGCTTTGGGCGAGGAGGTGATGAAAAACTGTTTTTT. It specifies CASSFGRGGDEKLFF.

The chain couples TRBV28 to TRBJ1-3, with 10 bases fitting TRBD1. Germline CDR1 is MDHEN and CDR2 is SYDVKM. V lost 8 bases and J lost 1; bases outside the gene matches: 2. The CDR3 is 14 amino acids. The CDR3 loop reads CASVDRGSGNTIYF. The CDR3 DNA sequence: TGTGCCAGCGTGGACAGGGGGTCTGGAAACACCATATATTTT.

This clone showed up just once. The rearrangement uses TRBV7-2 and TRBJ1-2, with a weak D call TRBD1 (5 bases). With 5 bases removed from V and 14 bases from J, the gap between germline ends came to 21 bases. CDR3 length: 13 amino acids. CDR1 is SGHTA, CDR2 FQGNSA, per germline. The CDR3 sequence: CASSPEGLAGCTF. CDR3 sequence (DNA): TGTGCCAGCAGCCCCGAGGGGCTCGCGGGCTGTACCTTC.